Described below is a single TCR beta chain sequence and its context. The entry originates in a study of CD8 T cells in Susac syndrome. This CDR3 contains 15 residues. Trimming shortened V by 0 bases and J by 6 bases, and 15 bases separated the two germline ends. Germline V gene sequence: CDR1 DFQATT, CDR2 SNEGSKA (reference sequence). The study sequenced TCR beta in blood CD8+ and CD4+ T cells. Random hexamers were used to reverse transcribe the RNA input (about 0.5 to 1 ug). Amplification of TCR beta CDR3 used immunoSEQ multiplex PCR across 54 Vbeta and 13 Jbeta. Using its own MiXCR run on the immunoSEQ multiplex PCR reads, TCRdb lists one record per CDR3 protein. The sample includes around 200,000 distinct CDR3 sequences, about 90% of them seen just once.

The clonotype originates from a human donor with multiple sclerosis. The sequenced sample was CD8+ T cells from PBMCs. The chain joins TRBV20-1 to TRBJ2-1; no clear D. The chain's CDR3 is CSARDVARTLNEQFF. In DNA, the CDR3 is TGCAGTGCTAGAGATGTGGCCCGCACTCTCAATGAGCAGTTCTTC.